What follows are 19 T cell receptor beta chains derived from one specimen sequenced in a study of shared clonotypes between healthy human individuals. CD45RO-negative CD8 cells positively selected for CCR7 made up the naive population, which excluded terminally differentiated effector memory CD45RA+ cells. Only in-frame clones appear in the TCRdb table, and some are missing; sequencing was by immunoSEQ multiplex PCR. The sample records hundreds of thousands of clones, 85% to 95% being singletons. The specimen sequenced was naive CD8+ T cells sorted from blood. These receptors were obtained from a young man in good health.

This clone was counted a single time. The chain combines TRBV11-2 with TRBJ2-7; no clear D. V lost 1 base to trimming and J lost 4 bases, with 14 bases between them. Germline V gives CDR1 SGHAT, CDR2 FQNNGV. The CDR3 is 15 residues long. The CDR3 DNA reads TGTGCCAGCAGCTTAGCTTCGGGCCTAAGGTACGAGCAGTACTTC. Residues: CASSLASGLRYEQYF. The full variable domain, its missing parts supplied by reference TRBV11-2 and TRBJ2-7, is EAGVAQSPRYKIIEKRQSVAFWCNPISGHATLYWYQQILGQGPKLLIQFQNNGVVDDSQLPKDRFSAERLKGVDSTLKIQPAKLEDSAVYLCASSLASGLRYEQYFGPGTRLTVT.

CDR3 DNA: TGTGCCAGCAGCGTACCCAGGGGAGGGGATGGGGCCAACGTCCTGACTTTC. Translation gives CASSVPRGGDGANVLTF. The chain employs TRBV9 and TRBJ2-6, with a possible D match to TRBD2 (7 bases). The V gene's germline CDR1 is SGDLS and CDR2 YYNGEE. V was shortened by 1 base and J by 3 bases, with 14 bases between the two germline ends. The CDR3 has 17 residues.

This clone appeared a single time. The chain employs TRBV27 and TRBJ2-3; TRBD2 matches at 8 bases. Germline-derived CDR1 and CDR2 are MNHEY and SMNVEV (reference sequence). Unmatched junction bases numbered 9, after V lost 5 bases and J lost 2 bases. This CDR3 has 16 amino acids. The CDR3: CASSELAEVSTDTQYF. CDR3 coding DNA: TGTGCCAGCAGTGAACTAGCGGAAGTATCCACAGATACGCAGTATTTT.

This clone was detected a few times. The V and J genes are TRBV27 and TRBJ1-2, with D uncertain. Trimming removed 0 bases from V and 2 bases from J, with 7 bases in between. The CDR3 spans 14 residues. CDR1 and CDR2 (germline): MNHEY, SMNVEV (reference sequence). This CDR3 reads CASSLSARNYGYTF. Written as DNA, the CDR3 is TGTGCCAGCAGTTTATCTGCAAGAAACTATGGCTACACCTTC.

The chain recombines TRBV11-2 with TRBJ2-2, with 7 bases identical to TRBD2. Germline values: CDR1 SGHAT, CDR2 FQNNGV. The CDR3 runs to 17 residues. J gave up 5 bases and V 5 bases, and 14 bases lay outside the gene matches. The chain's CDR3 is CASSHSRGRGKTGELFF. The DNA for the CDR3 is TGTGCCAGCAGCCATAGTCGCGGGAGAGGGAAAACCGGGGAGCTGTTTTTT.

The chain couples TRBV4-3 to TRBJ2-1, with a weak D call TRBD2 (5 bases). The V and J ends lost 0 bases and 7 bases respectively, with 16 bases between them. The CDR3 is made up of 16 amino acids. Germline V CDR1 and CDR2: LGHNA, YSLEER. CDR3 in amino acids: CASSQDRASRRNEQFF. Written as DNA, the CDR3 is TGCGCCAGCAGCCAAGATAGGGCTAGCAGAAGGAATGAGCAGTTCTTC.

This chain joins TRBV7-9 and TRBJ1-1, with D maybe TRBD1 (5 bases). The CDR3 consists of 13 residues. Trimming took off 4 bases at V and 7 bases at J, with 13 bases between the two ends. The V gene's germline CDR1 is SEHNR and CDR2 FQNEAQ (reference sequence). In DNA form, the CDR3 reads TGTGCCAGCAGCTCACGTCAGGGAGGTGAAGCTTTCTTT. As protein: CASSSRQGGEAFF.

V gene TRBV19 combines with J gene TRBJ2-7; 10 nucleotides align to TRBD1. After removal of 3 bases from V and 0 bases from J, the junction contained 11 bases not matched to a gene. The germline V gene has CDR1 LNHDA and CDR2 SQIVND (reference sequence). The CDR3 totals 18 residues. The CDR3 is CASSILGQGPSRSYEQYF. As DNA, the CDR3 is TGTGCCAGTAGTATTTTGGGACAGGGGCCATCACGCTCCTACGAGCAGTACTTC.

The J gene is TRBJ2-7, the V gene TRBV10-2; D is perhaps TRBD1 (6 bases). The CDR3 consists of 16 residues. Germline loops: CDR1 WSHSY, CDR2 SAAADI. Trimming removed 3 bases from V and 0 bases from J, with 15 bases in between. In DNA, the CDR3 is TGCGCCAGCAGTGAACCGAGGGACACCTACTCCTACGAGCAGTACTTC. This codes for CASSEPRDTYSYEQYF.

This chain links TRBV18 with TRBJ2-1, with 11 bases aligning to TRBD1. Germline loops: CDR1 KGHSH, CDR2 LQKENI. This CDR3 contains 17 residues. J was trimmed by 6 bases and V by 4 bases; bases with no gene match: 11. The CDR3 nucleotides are TGTGCCAGCTCACTGGGTTATGCGGACAGGGGGCTCAATGAGCAGTTCTTC. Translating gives CASSLGYADRGLNEQFF.

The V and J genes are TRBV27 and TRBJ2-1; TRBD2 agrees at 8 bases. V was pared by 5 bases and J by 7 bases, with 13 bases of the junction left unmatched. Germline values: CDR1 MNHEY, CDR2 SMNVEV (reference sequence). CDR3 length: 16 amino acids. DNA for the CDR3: TGTGCCAGCAGTAATCCCGCGGGACTAGATTTTAATGAGCAGTTCTTC. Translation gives CASSNPAGLDFNEQFF.

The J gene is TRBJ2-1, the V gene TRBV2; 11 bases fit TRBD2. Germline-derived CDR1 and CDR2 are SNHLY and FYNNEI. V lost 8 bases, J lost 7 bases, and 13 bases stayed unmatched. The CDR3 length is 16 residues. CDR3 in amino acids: CASRLSGRALRNEQFF. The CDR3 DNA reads TGTGCCAGCCGGCTTAGCGGGAGGGCCCTCAGGAATGAGCAGTTCTTC.

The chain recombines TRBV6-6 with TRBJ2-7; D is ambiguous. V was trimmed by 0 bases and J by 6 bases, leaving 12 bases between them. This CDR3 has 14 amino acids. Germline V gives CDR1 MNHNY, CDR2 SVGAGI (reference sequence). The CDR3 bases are TGTGCCAGCAGTTACTCGATTAGCCAGATCGAGCAGTACTTC. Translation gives CASSYSISQIEQYF.

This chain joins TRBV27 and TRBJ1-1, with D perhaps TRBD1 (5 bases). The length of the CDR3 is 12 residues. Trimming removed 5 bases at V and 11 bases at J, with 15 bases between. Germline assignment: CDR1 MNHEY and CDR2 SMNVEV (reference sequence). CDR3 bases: TGTGCCAGCAGTCCCGGCGGGGGGGAGGCTTTCTTT. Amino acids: CASSPGGGEAFF.

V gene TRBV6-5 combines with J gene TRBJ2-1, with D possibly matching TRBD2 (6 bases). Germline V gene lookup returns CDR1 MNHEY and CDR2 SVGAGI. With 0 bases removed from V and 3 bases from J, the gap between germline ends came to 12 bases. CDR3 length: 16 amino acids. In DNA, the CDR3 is TGTGCCAGCAGTTACTCTGTCGGGAGTGTCTACAATGAGCAGTTCTTC. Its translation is CASSYSVGSVYNEQFF.

CDR3 nucleotide sequence: TGTGCCAGCAGTTTATGGGCGGGAAGCTCCTACGAGCAGTACTTC. As protein: CASSLWAGSSYEQYF. V and J are TRBV28 and TRBJ2-7; tentatively, D is TRBD2 (6 bases). CDR1 MDHEN and CDR2 SYDVKM come from the germline V gene. There are 15 residues in the CDR3. Trimming removed 0 bases at V and 0 bases at J, with 9 bases between.

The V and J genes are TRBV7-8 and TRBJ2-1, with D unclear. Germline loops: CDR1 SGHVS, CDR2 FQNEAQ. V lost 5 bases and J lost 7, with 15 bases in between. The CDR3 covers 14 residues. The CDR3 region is CASSPHPPGNEQFF. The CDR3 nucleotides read TGTGCCAGCAGCCCTCATCCCCCCGGGAATGAGCAGTTCTTC.

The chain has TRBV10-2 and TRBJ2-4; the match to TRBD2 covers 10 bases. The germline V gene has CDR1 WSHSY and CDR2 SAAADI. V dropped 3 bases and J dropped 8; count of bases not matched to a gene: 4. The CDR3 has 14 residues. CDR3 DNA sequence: TGCGCCAGCAGTGATCGTCTAGCGGGGGACATTCAGTACTTC. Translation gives CASSDRLAGDIQYF.

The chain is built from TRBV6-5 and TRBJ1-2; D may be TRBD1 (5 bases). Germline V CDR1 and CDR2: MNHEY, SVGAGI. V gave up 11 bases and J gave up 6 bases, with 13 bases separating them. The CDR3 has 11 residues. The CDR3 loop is CAAGFVDGYTF. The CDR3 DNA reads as TGTGCCGCAGGGTTCGTCGATGGCTACACCTTC.